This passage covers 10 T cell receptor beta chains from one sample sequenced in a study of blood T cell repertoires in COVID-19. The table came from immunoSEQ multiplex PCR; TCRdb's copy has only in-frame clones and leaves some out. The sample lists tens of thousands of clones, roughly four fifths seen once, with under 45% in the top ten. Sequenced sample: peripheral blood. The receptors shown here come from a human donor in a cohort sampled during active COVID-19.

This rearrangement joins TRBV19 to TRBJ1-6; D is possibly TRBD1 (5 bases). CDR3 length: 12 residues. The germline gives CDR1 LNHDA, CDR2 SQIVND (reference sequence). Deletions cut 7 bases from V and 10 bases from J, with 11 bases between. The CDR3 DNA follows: TGTGCCAGTAAGATTGGGGCGTCACCCCTCCACTTT. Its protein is CASKIGASPLHF.

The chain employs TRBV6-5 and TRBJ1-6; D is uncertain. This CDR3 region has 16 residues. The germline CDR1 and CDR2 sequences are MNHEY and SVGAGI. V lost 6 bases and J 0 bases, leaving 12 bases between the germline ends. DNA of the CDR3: TGTGCCAGCAGATACCGACAAAGCTCCTATAATTCACCCCTCCACTTT. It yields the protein CASRYRQSSYNSPLHF.

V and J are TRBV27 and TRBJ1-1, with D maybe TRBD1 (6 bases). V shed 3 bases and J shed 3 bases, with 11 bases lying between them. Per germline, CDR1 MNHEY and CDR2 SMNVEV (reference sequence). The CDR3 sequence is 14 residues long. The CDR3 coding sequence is TGTGCCAGCAGTTTCAGGGGATCTTACACTGAAGCTTTCTTT. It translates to CASSFRGSYTEAFF.

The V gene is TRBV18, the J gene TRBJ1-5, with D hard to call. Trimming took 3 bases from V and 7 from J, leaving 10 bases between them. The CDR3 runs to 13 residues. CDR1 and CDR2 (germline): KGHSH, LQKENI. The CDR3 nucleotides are TGTGCCAGCTCACCCATCGAGGGCCAGCCCCAGCATTTT. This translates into CASSPIEGQPQHF.

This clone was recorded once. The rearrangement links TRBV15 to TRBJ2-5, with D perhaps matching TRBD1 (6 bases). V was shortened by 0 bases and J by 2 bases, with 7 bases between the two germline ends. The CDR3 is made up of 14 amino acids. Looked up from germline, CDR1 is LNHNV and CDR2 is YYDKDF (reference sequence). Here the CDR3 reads CATSRDRGQETQYF. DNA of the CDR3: TGTGCCACCAGCAGAGACAGGGGACAAGAGACCCAGTACTTC.

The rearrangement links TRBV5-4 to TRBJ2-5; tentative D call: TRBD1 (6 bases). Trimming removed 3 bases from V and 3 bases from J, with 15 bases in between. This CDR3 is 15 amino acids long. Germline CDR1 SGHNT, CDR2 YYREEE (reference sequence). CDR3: CASSSGGHLKETQYF. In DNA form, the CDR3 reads TGTGCCAGCAGCTCTGGGGGACACCTAAAAGAGACCCAGTACTTC. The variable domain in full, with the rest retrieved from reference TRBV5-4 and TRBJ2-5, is ETGVTQSPTHLIKTRGQQVTLRCSSQSGHNTVSWYQQALGQGPQFIFQYYREEENGRGNFPPRFSGLQFPNYSSELNVNALELDDSALYLCASSSGGHLKETQYFGPGTRLLVL.

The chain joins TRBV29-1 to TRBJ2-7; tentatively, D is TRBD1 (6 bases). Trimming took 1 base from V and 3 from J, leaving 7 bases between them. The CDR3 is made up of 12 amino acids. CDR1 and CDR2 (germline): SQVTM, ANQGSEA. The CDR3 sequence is CSVEAQGYEQYF. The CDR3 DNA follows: TGCAGCGTTGAAGCACAGGGCTACGAGCAGTACTTC.

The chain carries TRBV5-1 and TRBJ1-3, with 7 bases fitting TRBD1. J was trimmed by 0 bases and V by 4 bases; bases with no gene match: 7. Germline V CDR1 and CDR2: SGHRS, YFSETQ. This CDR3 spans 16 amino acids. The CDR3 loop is CASSGDRISSGNTIYF. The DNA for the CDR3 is TGCGCCAGCAGCGGGGACAGAATCTCCTCTGGAAACACCATATATTTT.

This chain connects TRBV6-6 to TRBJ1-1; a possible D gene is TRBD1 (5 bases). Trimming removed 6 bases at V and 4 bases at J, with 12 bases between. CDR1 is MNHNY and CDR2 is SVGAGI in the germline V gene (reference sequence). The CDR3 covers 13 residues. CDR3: CASRRSDSTEAFF. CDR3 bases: TGTGCCAGCAGGAGGTCAGACAGCACTGAAGCTTTCTTT.

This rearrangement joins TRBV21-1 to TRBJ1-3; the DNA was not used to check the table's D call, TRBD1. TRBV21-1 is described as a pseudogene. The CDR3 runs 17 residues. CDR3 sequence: CASSNPKGDSPGNTIYF. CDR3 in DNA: TGTGCCAGCAGCAACCCAAAAGGGGACAGTCCTGGAAACACCATATATTTT.